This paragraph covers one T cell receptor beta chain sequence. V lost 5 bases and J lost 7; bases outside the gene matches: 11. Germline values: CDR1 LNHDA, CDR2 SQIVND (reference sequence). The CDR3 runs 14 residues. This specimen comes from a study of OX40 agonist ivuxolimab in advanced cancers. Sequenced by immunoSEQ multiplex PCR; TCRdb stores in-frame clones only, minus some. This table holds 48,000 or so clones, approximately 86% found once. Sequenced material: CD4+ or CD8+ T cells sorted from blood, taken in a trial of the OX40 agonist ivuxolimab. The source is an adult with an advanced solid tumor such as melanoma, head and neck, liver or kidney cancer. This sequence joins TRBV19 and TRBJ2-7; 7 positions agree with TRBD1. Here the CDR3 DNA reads TGTGCCAGTAGTCCCCGGGGACAGTTTAGAGAGCAGTACTTC. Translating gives CASSPRGQFREQYF.